Given below is one TCR beta chain in context. Its target is unknown. The repertoire was sequenced with immunoSEQ multiplex PCR; TCRdb's copy has only in-frame clones and lacks some. The sample lists fewer than 6,500 clones; around 70% were seen once. This sample stems from a study of STAT3 mutations in large granular lymphocyte leukemia. Whole-study findings and limits: Persisting codominant clonotypes may have hidden a small pathogenic clone. Every T-LGLL patient had at least one immunodominant TCRbeta clonotype. TCR clonotype switching after therapy occurred in 6 of 18 patients. Sampling intervals varied between patients and samples.

Germline loops: CDR1 SGHRS, CDR2 YFSETQ. Trimming removed 0 bases at V and 1 base at J, with 7 bases between. This CDR3 comprises 14 residues. The chain uses TRBV5-1 and TRBJ1-1, with D maybe TRBD1 (5 bases). The clonotype originates from a human donor with T large granular lymphocyte leukemia. Some clones in this sample may be carry-over from other donors' samples. Material for sequencing was PBMCs. DNA of the CDR3: TGCGCCAGCAGCTTGGCCGGGGGGAACACTGAAGCTTTCTTT. Protein sequence: CASSLAGGNTEAFF.